The T cell receptor beta chain described here comes from a study of shared clonotypes between healthy human individuals. The assay ran at deep level. Clones were sequenced by immunoSEQ multiplex PCR, and TCRdb holds only the in-frame ones, with some missing. The profile shows some 2.1 million clones, 85% to 95% of them singletons. Comment on this clone: Its antigen is unidentified.

CD4+ cells underwent separation, giving CD45RA+ naive and CD45RA-negative memory subsets. Deletions cut 4 bases from V and 0 bases from J, with 10 bases between. CDR1 is SGHRS and CDR2 is YFSETQ in the germline V gene. CDR3 length: 15 residues. Study-wide findings and caveats: Among the subsets, naive ones generally showed larger estimated richness than memory ones.

The source is a man between 18 and 35 years old in good health. V and J are TRBV5-1 and TRBJ2-2; no firm D call. Sequencing input: naive CD4+ T cells sorted from blood. The subset was: CD45RA+ positively selected. In DNA form, the CDR3 reads TGCGCCAGCAGCGAAACAACCTCGAACACCGGGGAGCTGTTTTTT. Translation gives CASSETTSNTGELFF. The full variable domain, with the rest looked up from reference TRBV5-1 and TRBJ2-2, is KAGVTQTPRYLIKTRGQQVTLSCSPISGHRSVSWYQQTPGQGLQFLFEYFSETQRNKGNFPGRFSGRQFSNSRSEMNVSTLELGDSALYLCASSETTSNTGELFFGEGSRLTVL.